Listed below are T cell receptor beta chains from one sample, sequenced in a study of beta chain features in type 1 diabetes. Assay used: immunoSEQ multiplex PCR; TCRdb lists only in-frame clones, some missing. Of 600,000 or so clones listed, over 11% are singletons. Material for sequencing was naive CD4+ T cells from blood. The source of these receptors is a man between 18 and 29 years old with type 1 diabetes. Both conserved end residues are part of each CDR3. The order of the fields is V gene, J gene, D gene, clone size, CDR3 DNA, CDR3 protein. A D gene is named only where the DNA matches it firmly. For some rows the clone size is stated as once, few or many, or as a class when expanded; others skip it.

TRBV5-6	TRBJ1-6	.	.	TGTGCCAGCAGCTTCACCTTCGGGCCTCGGGATTCACCCCTCCACTTT	CASSFTFGPRDSPLHF
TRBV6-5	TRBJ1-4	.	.	TGTGCCAGCATGGAGACTAATGAAAAACTGTTTTTT	CASMETNEKLFF
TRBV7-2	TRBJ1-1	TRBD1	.	TGTGCCAGCAGCCCGGACAGGACTGTTGCTTTCTTT	CASSPDRTVAFF
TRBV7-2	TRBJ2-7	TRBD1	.	TGTGCCAGCACCTCACCCCATAGAGGACAGGGGAACCTAAAGTACTTC	CASTSPHRGQGNLKYF
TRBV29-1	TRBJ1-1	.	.	TGCAGCGTTGAAGATCCAGGACGGGCAACTAACACTGAAGCTTTCTTT	CSVEDPGRATNTEAFF
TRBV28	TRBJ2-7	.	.	TGTGCCACCCGTATGGGGGGACAGACCTACGAGCAGTACTTC	CATRMGGQTYEQYF
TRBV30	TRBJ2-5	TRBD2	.	TGTGCCTGGAGTCGATCTGGAGCGGGGGAAGAGACCCAGTACTTC	CAWSRSGAGEETQYF
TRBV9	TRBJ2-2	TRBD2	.	TGTGCCAGCAGCCTGAGGACTAGCGGGAGGCGGGACACCGGGGAGCTGTTTTTT	CASSLRTSGRRDTGELFF
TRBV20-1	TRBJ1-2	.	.	TGCAGTGTGTATGGGGTGAATGGCTACACCTTC	CSVYGVNGYTF
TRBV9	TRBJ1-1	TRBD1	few	TGTGCCAGCAGCGTGGGACAGGTGAACACTGAAGCTTTCTTT	CASSVGQVNTEAFF
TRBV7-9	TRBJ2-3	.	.	TGTGCCAGCAGCTTAGGGACCAGCACAGATACGCAGTATTTT	CASSLGTSTDTQYF
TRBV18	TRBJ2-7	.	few	TGTGCCAGCTCACCAGCGAGCTCCTACGAGCAGTACTTC	CASSPASSYEQYF
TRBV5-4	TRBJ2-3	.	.	TGCGCCAGCAGCCAAGACCCGAGGGGCACAGATACGCAGTATTTT	CASSQDPRGTDTQYF
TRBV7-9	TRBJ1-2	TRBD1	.	TGTGCCAGCAGCTTAGGCTTGGGACAGGTGCATGGCTACACCTTC	CASSLGLGQVHGYTF
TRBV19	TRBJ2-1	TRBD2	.	TGTGCCAGTAGTGCGTTAGCGGGAGTCTCCTACAATGAGCAGTTCTTC	CASSALAGVSYNEQFF
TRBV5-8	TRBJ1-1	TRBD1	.	TGTGCCAGCAGCTCGGTAGGGGGCTGGATGAACACTGAAGCTTTCTTT	CASSSVGGWMNTEAFF
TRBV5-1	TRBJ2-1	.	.	TGCGCCAGCAGCTTGGCGAGCGGTTCCTACAATGAGCAGTTCTTC	CASSLASGSYNEQFF
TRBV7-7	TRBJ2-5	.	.	TGTGCTAGCAGCCCGGGGCACCTCCAAGAGACCCAGTACTTC	CASSPGHLQETQYF
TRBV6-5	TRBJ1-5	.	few	TGTGCCAGCGCGGCAGGGAGGAGCAATCAGCCCCAGCATTTT	CASAAGRSNQPQHF
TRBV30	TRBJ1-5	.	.	TGTGCGAGCGGGCAGGGTTACAATCAGCCCCAGCATTTT	CASGQGYNQPQHF
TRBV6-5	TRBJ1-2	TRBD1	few	TGTGCCAGCAGTTACTCGGGACAGGGAAGCTATGGCTACACCTTC	CASSYSGQGSYGYTF
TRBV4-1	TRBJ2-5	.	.	TGCGCCAGCAGCTTCCCTCCCCCAGGCCGGGAGACCCAGTACTTC	CASSFPPPGRETQYF
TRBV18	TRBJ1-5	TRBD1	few	TGTGCCAGCTCACCACCACAGGGAGGGGGCGCGGGTCAGCCCCAGCATTTT	CASSPPQGGGAGQPQHF
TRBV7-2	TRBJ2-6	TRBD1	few	TGTGCCAGCAGCTGGGTACAGGGGTACGGGGCTGGGGCCAACGTCCTGACTTTC	CASSWVQGYGAGANVLTF
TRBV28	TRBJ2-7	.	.	TGTGCCAGCAGAGGTTCCTGGGGCTACGAGCAGTACTTC	CASRGSWGYEQYF
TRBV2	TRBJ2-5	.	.	TGTGCCAGCAGTGTGCCGCGGGGAACAACGGAGACCCAGTACTTC	CASSVPRGTTETQYF
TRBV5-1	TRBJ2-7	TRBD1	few	TGCGCCAGCAGCCCGGGACAGGGGCAATCCTACGAGCAGTACTTC	CASSPGQGQSYEQYF
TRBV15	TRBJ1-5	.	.	TGTGCCACCAGCAGAGATAGACAAGGGGGCAATCAGCCCCAGCATTTT	CATSRDRQGGNQPQHF
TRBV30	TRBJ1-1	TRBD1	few	TGTGCCTGGGGACTACAGGGGGCGACTGAAGCTTTCTTT	CAWGLQGATEAFF
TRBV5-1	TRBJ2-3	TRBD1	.	TGCGCCAGCAGCTGGGGGACAGGGGGCCCAGATACGCAGTATTTT	CASSWGTGGPDTQYF
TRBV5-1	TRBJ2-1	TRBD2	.	TGCGCCAGCAGCTTAGCGGGAATCGATAATGAGCAGTTCTTC	CASSLAGIDNEQFF
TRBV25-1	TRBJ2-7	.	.	TGTGCCAGCAGTGGAAGGACGGAGCAGTACTTC	CASSGRTEQYF
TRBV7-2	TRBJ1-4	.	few	TGTGCCAGCAATACTGGCCGGTATGAAAAACTGTTTTTT	CASNTGRYEKLFF
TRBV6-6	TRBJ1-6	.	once	TGTGCCAGCAGTCCCCGGGGAGGCAATTCACCCCTCCACTTT	CASSPRGGNSPLHF
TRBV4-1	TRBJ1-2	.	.	TGCGCCAGCAGCCAAGATGCAGGGGATACGGGATATGGCTACACCTTC	CASSQDAGDTGYGYTF
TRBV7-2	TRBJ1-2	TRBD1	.	TGTGCCAGCAGCTTAGGGACAGGGAATACTAACTATGGCTACACCTTC	CASSLGTGNTNYGYTF
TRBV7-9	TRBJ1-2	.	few	TGTGCCAGCAGCTTAGCGGCGGAATATGGCTACACCTTC	CASSLAAEYGYTF
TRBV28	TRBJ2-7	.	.	TGTGCCACACTCGGAGATTCGAGCTCCTACGAGCAGTACTTC	CATLGDSSSYEQYF
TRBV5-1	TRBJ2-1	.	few	TGCGCCAGCAGCTTGTCCCGGGCCGGTCGTCATGAGCAGTTCTTC	CASSLSRAGRHEQFF
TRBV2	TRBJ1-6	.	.	TGTGCCAGCAGTCTAACAGAAGGTTATAATTCACCCCTCCACTTT	CASSLTEGYNSPLHF
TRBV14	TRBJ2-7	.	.	TGTGCCAGCAGCCTATTTCAGAACGAGCAGTACTTC	CASSLFQNEQYF
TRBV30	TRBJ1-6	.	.	TGTGCCTGGAGCGAGGAGAATAATTCACCCCTCCACTTT	CAWSEENNSPLHF
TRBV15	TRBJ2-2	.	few	TGTGCCACCAGCAGAGATCTCACCGGGGAGCTGTTTTTT	CATSRDLTGELFF
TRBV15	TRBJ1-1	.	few	TGTGCCACCAGCAGGGCCCTGTCTGAAGCTTTCTTT	CATSRALSEAFF
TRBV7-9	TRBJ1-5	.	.	TGTGCCAGCAGCTTAACTCCGGGAGGGAATAGCAATCAGCCCCAGCATTTT	CASSLTPGGNSNQPQHF